The entry that follows covers one T cell receptor (beta chain) sequence. Its antigen remains unidentified. Using immunoSEQ multiplex PCR, the repertoire was profiled, and TCRdb retains in-frame clones only, with some absent. The sample yields roughly 9,900 clones, around four fifths seen once. The CDR3 covers 19 residues. The data derive from a study of immune evolution from preneoplasia to lung adenocarcinoma. General study results and limits: Later-stage lesions appeared to have more T cells, more diversity, less clonality.

The sample comprised FFPE minimally invasive lung adenocarcinoma tissue. This clonotype was sampled from a person aged 70 to 85 with lung adenocarcinoma. The chain recombines TRBV1 with TRBJ2-4; whether TRBD1, the table's D call, matches the DNA was not checked. TRBV1 represents a pseudogene. The CDR3 DNA reads TGCACCAGCAGCCAACGGCCCGGCAAGGACAGGGAGGGTCCAAACATTCAGTACTTC. Its translation is CTSSQRPGKDREGPNIQYF.